This TCR beta chain was recovered during a study of post-analysis software for immune sequencing data. The CDR3 runs 14 residues. The V and J ends lost 4 bases and 2 bases respectively, with 14 bases between them. Germline assignment: CDR1 SQVTM and CDR2 ANQGSEA. Included in the TCR beta cDNA libraries were unique molecular identifiers. Out of about 0.95 to 10 million T cells, a few hundred thousand cDNA molecules were generated. One entry per CDR3 protein results from TCRdb running MiXCR on the PCR reads. This table holds hundreds of thousands of distinct CDR3 sequences, 59% found once. Concerning this clonotype itself: Its cognate antigen is unknown.

Overall study results and limits: Compared with controls, patients had more of five TRBV segments, including TRBV5-6, TRBV5-1 and TRBV20-1. Under F measure analysis, samples from one preparation batch co-clustered strongly. Comparison with controls showed significantly lower normalized Chao1 diversity in multiple sclerosis patients.

The chain has TRBV29-1 and TRBJ1-1, with a tentative D call TRBD1 (5 bases). This TCR was sampled from a girl aged 2 to 10 with multiple sclerosis. The sample taken for sequencing was blood. CDR3 loop: CSVVIAGVNTEAFF. CDR3 sequence (DNA): TGCAGCGTTGTAATCGCGGGGGTAAACACTGAAGCTTTCTTT.